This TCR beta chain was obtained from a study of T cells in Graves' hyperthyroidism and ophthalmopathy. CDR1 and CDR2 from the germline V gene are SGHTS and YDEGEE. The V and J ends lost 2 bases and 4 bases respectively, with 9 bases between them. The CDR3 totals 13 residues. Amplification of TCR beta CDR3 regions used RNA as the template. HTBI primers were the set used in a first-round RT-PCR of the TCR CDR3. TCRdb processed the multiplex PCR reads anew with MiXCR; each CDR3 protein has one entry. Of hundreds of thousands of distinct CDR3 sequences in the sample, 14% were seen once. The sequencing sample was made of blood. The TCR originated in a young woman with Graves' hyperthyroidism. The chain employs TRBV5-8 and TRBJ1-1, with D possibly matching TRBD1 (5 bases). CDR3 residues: CASSLRQLTEAFF. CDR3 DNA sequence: TGTGCCAGCAGCTTAAGACAGCTCACTGAAGCTTTCTTT.